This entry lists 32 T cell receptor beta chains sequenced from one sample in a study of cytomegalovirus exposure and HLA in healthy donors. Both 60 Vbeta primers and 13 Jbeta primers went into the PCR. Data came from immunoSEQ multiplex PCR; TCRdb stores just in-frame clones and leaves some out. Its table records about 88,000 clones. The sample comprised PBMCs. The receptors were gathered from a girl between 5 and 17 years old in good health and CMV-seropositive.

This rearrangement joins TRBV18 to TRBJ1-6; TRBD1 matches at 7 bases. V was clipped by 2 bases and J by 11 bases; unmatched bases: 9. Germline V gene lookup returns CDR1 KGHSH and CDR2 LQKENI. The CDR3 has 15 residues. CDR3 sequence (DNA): TGTGCCAGCTCACCAAGCCTGACAGGGATGGCACCCCTCCACTTT. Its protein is CASSPSLTGMAPLHF. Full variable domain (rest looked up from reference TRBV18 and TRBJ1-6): NAGVMQNPRHLVRRRGQEARLRCSPMKGHSHVYWYRQLPEEGLKFMVYLQKENIIDESGMPKERFSAEFPKEGPSILRIQQVVRGDSAAYFCASSPSLTGMAPLHFGNGTRLTVT.

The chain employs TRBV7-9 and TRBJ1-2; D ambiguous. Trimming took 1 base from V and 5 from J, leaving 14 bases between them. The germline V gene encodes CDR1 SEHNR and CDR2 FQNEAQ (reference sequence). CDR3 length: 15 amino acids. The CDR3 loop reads CASSLGGQGSYGYTF. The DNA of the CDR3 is TGTGCCAGCAGCTTAGGAGGGCAAGGATCGTATGGCTACACCTTC.

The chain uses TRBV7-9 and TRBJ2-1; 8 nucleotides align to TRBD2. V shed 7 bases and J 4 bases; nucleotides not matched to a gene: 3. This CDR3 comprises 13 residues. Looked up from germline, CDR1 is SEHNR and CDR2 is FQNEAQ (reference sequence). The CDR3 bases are TGTGCCAGCACCCGGGGGGGATACAATGAGCAGTTCTTC. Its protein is CASTRGGYNEQFF.

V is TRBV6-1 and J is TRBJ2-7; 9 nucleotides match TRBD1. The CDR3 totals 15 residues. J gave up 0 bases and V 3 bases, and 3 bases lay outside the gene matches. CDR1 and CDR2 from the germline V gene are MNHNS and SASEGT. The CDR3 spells CASSDGTGSSYEQYF. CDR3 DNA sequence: TGTGCCAGCAGTGATGGGACAGGGAGCTCCTACGAGCAGTACTTC.

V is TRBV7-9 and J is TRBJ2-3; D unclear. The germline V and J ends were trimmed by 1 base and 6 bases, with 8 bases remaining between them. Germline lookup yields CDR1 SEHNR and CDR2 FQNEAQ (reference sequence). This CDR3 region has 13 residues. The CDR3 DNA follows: TGTGCCAGCAGCTTAGGGGCTTTCGATACGCAGTATTTT. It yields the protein CASSLGAFDTQYF.

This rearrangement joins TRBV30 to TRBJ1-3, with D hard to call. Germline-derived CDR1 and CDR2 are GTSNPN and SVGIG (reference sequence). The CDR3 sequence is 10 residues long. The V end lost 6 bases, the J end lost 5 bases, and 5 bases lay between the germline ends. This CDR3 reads CACARNTIYF. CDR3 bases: TGTGCCTGTGCGCGAAACACCATATATTTT. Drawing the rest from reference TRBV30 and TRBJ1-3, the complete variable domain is SQTIHQWPATLVQPVGSPLSLECTVEGTSNPNLYWYRQAAGRGLQLLFYSVGIGQISSEVPQNLSASRPQDRQFILSSKKLLLSDSGFYLCACARNTIYFGEGSWLTVV.

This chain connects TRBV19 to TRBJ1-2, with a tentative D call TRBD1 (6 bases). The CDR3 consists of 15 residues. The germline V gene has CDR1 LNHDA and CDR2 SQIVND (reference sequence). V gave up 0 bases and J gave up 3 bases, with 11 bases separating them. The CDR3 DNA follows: TGTGCCAGTAGTATAGACGCGGACAGCGACTATGGCTACACCTTC. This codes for CASSIDADSDYGYTF.

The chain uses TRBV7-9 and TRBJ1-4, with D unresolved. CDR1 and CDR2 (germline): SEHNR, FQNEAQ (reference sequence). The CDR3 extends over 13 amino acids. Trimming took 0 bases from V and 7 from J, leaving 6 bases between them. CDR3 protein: CASSLARREKLFF. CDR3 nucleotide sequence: TGTGCCAGCAGCTTAGCGAGGCGTGAAAAACTGTTTTTT. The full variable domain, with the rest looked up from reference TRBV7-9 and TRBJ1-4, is DTGVSQNPRHKITKRGQNVTFRCDPISEHNRLYWYRQTLGQGPEFLTYFQNEAQLEKSRLLSDRFSAERPKGSFSTLEIQRTEQGDSAMYLCASSLARREKLFFGSGTQLSVL.

The DNA of the CDR3 is TGTGCCAGCAGTGAAGCGCTTCTGTCCCCGGGGAGGGGGTATGGCTACACCTTC. Translated: CASSEALLSPGRGYGYTF. The rearrangement uses TRBV2 and TRBJ1-2; tentatively, D is TRBD1 (6 bases). This CDR3 is 18 amino acids long. Trimming took 0 bases from V and 5 from J, leaving 22 bases between them. Germline assignment: CDR1 SNHLY and CDR2 FYNNEI.

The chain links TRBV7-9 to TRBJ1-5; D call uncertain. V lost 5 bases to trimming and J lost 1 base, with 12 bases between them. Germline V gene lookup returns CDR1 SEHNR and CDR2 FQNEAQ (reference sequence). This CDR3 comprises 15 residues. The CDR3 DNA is TGTGCCAGCAGCCCCGGGCCGGGGAGCAATCAGCCCCAGCATTTT. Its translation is CASSPGPGSNQPQHF.

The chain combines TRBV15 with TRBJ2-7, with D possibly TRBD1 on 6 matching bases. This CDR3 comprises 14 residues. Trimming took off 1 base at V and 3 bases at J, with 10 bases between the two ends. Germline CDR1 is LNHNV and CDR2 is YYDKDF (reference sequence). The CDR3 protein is CATSRAGGLYEQYV. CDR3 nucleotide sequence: TGTGCCACCAGCAGAGCTGGGGGCCTCTACGAGCAGTACGTC.

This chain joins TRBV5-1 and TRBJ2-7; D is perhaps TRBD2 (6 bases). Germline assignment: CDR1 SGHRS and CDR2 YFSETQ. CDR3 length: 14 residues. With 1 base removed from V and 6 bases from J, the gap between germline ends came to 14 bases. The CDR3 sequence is CASSLSPGGGEQYF. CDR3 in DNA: TGCGCCAGCAGCTTGTCCCCCGGGGGAGGCGAGCAGTACTTC. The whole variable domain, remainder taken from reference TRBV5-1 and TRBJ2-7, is KAGVTQTPRYLIKTRGQQVTLSCSPISGHRSVSWYQQTPGQGLQFLFEYFSETQRNKGNFPGRFSGRQFSNSRSEMNVSTLELGDSALYLCASSLSPGGGEQYFGPGTRLTVT.

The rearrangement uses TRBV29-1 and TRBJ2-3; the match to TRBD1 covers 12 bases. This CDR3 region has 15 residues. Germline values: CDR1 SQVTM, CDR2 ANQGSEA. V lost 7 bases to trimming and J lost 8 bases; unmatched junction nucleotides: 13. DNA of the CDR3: TGCAGCGCCCAACCCGGGACAGGGGGCCGGGGTACGCAGTATTTT. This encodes CSAQPGTGGRGTQYF.

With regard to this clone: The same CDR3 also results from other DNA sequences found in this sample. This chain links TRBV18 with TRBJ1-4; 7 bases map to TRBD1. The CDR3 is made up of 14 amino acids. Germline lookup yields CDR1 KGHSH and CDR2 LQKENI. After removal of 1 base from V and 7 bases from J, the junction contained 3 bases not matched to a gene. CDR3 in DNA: TGTGCCAGCTCACCACAGGGGGCAGGTGAAAAACTGTTTTTT. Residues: CASSPQGAGEKLFF.

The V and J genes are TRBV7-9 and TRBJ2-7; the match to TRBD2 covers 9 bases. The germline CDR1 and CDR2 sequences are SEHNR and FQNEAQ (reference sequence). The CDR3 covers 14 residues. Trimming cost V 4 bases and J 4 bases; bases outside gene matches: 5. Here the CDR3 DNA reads TGTGCCAGCAGCTCTAGCGGGGAATCTTACGAGCAGTACTTC. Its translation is CASSSSGESYEQYF.

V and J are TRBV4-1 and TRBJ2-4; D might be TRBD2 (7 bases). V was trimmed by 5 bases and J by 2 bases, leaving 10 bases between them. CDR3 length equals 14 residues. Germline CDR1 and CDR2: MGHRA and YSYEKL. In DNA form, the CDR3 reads TGCGCCAGCAGCTCGGGGGGCCCCAAAAACATTCAGTACTTC. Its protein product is CASSSGGPKNIQYF.

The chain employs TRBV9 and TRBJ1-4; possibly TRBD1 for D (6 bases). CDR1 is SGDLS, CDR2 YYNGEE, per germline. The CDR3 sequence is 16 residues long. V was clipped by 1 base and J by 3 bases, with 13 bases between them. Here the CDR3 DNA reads TGTGCCAGCAGCGTATCCGGGGGGCAGCCTAATGAAAAACTGTTTTTT. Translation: CASSVSGGQPNEKLFF.

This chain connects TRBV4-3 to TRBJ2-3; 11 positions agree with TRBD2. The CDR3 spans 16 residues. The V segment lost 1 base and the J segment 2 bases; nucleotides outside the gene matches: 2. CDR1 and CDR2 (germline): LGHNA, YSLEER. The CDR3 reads CASSQGTSGFTDTQYF. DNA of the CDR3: TGCGCCAGCAGCCAAGGGACTAGCGGGTTCACAGATACGCAGTATTTT.

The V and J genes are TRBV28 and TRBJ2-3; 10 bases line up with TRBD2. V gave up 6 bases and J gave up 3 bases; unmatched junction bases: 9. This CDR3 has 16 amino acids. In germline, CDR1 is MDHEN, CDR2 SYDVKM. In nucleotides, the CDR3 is TGTGCCAGCAGCCAAATTCTTAGCGGGGGGACAGATACGCAGTATTTT. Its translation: CASSQILSGGTDTQYF.

The CDR3, as DNA: TGTGCCAGCAGCTTAGTCGGGAGATCCGGGGAGCTGTTTTTT. This codes for CASSLVGRSGELFF. The chain employs TRBV7-3 and TRBJ2-2; TRBD2 might be the D (6 bases). The CDR3 loop spans 14 amino acids. Germline CDR1 reads SGHTA; CDR2 reads FQGTGA. V was pared by 2 bases and J by 6 bases, with 10 bases between.

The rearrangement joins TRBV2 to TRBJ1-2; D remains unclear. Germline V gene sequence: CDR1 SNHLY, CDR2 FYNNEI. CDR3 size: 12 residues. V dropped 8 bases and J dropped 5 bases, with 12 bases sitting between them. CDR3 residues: CASRAALYGYTF. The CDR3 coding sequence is TGTGCCAGCCGTGCCGCGTTATATGGCTACACCTTC.

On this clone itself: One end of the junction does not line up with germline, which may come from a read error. The CDR3 bases are TGTGCCAGCAGCCAAACAGGAGTGTCGGTGAACACTGAAGATTTCTTT. It is translated as CASSQTGVSVNTEDFF. V and J are TRBV4-2 and TRBJ1-1; weak D call: TRBD1 (5 bases). From germline, CDR1 is LGHNA and CDR2 YNFKEQ. The CDR3 is made up of 16 amino acids.

The CDR3 DNA sequence: TGTGCCAGCAGTTTAAGGACGGCGGGGGGAGGGGGTGAGCAGTTCTTC. Protein sequence: CASSLRTAGGGGEQFF. V is TRBV27 and J is TRBJ2-1, with 8 bases that match TRBD2. This CDR3 has 16 residues. With 2 bases clipped from V and 9 bases from J, the junction kept 12 bases outside the gene matches. Germline CDR1 MNHEY, CDR2 SMNVEV (reference sequence).

The CDR3, as DNA: TGTGCCACCAGCAGAGGGGGACAGGGGTCCTACGAGCAGTACTTC. Amino acid sequence: CATSRGGQGSYEQYF. The V and J genes are TRBV15 and TRBJ2-7; 10 nucleotides match TRBD1. This CDR3 region has 15 residues. Germline CDR1 LNHNV, CDR2 YYDKDF (reference sequence). Trimming took 1 base from V and 1 from J; bases not matched to a gene: 1.

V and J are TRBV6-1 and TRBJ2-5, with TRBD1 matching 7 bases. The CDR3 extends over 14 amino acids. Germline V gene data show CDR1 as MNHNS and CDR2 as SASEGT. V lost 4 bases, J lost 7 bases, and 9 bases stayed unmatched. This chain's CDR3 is CASSAPLPGGTQYF. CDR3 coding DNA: TGTGCCAGCAGTGCGCCTCTTCCAGGGGGGACCCAGTACTTC.

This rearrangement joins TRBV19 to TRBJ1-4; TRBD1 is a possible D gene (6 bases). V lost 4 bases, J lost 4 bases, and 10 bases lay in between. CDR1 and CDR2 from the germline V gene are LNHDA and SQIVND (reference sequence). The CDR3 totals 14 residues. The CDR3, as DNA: TGTGCCAGTAGTACCGGACAGATTAATGAAAAACTGTTTTTT. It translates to CASSTGQINEKLFF.

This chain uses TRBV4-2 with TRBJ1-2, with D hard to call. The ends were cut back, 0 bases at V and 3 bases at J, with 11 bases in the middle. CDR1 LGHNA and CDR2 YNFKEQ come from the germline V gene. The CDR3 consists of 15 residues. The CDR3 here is CASSQDTQVDYGYTF. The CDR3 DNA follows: TGTGCCAGCAGCCAAGATACACAAGTCGACTATGGCTACACCTTC.

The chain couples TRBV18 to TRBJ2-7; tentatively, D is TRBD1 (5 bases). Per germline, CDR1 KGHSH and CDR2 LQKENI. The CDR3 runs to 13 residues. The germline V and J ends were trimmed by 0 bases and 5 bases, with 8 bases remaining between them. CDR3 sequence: CASSPPTGDEQYF. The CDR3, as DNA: TGTGCCAGCTCACCACCTACAGGCGACGAGCAGTACTTC.

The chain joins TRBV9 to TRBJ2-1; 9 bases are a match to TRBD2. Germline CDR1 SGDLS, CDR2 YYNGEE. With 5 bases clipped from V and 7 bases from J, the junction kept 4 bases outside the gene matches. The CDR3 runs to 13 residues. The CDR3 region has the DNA TGTGCCAGCAGAGGAAGCGGGGGGAATGAGCAGTTCTTC. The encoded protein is CASRGSGGNEQFF.

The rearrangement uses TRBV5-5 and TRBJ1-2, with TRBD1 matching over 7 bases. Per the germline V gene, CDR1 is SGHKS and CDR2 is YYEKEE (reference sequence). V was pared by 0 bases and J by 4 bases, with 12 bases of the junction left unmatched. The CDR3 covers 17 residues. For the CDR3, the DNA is TGTGCCAGCAGCTTGGGGTTCGATCGGGACAGACTCTATGGCTACACCTTC. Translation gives CASSLGFDRDRLYGYTF.

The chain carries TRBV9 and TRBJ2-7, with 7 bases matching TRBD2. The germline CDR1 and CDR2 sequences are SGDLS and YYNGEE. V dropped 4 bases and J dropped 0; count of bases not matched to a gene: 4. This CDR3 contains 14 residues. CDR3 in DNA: TGTGCCAGCAGCCCGGGGGGTGACTCCTACGAGCAGTACGTC. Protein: CASSPGGDSYEQYV.

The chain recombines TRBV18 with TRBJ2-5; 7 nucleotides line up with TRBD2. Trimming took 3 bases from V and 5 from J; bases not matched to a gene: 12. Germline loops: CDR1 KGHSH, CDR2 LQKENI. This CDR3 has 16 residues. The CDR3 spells CASSPPGSGGKETQYF. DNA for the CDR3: TGTGCCAGCTCACCGCCCGGGTCGGGGGGAAAGGAGACCCAGTACTTC.